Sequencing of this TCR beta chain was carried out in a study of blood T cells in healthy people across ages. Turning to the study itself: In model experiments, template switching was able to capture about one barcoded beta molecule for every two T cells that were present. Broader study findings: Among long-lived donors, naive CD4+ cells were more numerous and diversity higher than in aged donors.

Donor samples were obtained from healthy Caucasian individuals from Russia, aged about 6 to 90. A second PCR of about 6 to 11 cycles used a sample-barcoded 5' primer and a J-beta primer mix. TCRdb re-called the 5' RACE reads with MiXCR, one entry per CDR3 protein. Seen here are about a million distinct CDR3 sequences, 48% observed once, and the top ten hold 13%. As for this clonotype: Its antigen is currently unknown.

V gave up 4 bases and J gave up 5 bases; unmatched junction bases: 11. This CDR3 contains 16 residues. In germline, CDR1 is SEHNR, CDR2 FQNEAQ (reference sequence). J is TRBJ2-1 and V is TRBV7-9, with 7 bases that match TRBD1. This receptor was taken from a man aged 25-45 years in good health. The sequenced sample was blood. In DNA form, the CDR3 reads TGTGCCAGCAGCTCCCCCCACCTGGGGACAGACAATGAGCAGTTCTTC. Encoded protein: CASSSPHLGTDNEQFF.